This record concerns one TCR beta chain sequence. The age range of participants was about 18 to 95 years, with residence in under 25 US areas. Participants had their cohort set by participant-reported clinical history. Donors in Cohort 3 counted as recovered after two negative PCRs, clearance, or symptom resolution. Assay used: immunoSEQ multiplex PCR; TCRdb lists only in-frame clones, some missing. This table has fewer than 450,000 clones, roughly 91% appearing once. This specimen belongs to a study of blood T cell repertoires in COVID-19. This TCR derives from a woman younger than 35 who had recovered from COVID-19. The sample comprised PBMCs or T cells enriched from blood (not recorded which).

CDR3 residues: CASSRNPGQSSYNSPLHF. The DNA for the CDR3 is TGTGCCAGCAGCCGGAATCCGGGACAGTCCTCCTATAATTCACCCCTCCACTTT. V and J are TRBV7-6 and TRBJ1-6; TRBD1 matches at 7 bases. Germline lookup yields CDR1 SGHVS and CDR2 FNYEAQ. V trimming: 5 bases; J trimming: 0 bases; junction bases outside the gene matches: 10. The CDR3 contains 18 residues.